Listed below are T cell receptor beta chains from one sample, sequenced in a study of liver allograft versus peripheral blood T cells. MiXCR, run by TCRdb on the reads, gives a single entry per CDR3 protein. The table records 5,000 to 6,500 distinct CDR3 sequences, more than 13% of them present only once. Receptor source: a human patient who had a liver transplant. The graft donor may account for some of the T cells. CDR3s include the opening cysteine and the closing phenylalanine or tryptophan. A D gene is named only where the DNA matches it firmly. Clone size appears in some rows only: once, few, many, or a class for an expanded clone.

D gene: NA; J gene: TRBJ1-1; clone size: medium-sized; V gene: TRBV30; CDR3 protein: CAWMRTDSNTEAFF; CDR3 DNA: TGTGCCTGGATGCGGACCGATTCTAACACTGAAGCTTTCTTT
D gene: NA; J gene: TRBJ2-7; clone size: medium-sized; V gene: TRBV10-1; CDR3 protein: CASSVDSRGHEQYF; CDR3 DNA: TGCGCCAGCAGTGTAGACAGCCGGGGCCACGAGCAGTACTTC
D gene: TRBD1; J gene: TRBJ1-1; clone size: NA; V gene: TRBV5-6; CDR3 protein: CASSPKQGWNTEAFF; CDR3 DNA: TGTGCCAGCAGCCCGAAACAGGGGTGGAACACTGAAGCTTTCTTT
D gene: TRBD1; J gene: TRBJ1-1; clone size: NA; V gene: TRBV6-1; CDR3 protein: CASRGQVGTEAFF; CDR3 DNA: TGTGCCAGCAGGGGACAGGTGGGCACTGAAGCTTTCTTT
D gene: NA; J gene: TRBJ2-7; clone size: few; V gene: TRBV20-1; CDR3 protein: CSARETHTGTYEQYF; CDR3 DNA: TGCAGTGCTAGAGAAACCCACACGGGAACCTACGAGCAGTACTTC
D gene: NA; J gene: TRBJ1-2; clone size: NA; V gene: TRBV12-3/TRBV12-4; CDR3 protein: CASSPLGYGYTF; CDR3 DNA: TGTGCCAGCAGCCCACTTGGCTATGGCTACACCTTC
D gene: TRBD1; J gene: TRBJ1-5; clone size: few; V gene: TRBV6-2/TRBV6-3; CDR3 protein: CASTGQGANNQPQHF; CDR3 DNA: TGTGCCAGCACCGGACAGGGAGCCAACAATCAGCCCCAGCATTTT
D gene: NA; J gene: TRBJ1-1; clone size: medium-sized; V gene: TRBV9; CDR3 protein: CASSVDGSTEAFF; CDR3 DNA: TGTGCCAGCAGCGTAGATGGGAGCACTGAAGCTTTCTTT
D gene: TRBD1; J gene: TRBJ1-2; clone size: medium-sized; V gene: TRBV19; CDR3 protein: CASSMTGRLSYGYTF; CDR3 DNA: TGTGCCAGTAGTATGACAGGGCGACTATCCTATGGCTACACCTTC
D gene: NA; J gene: TRBJ2-6; clone size: medium-sized; V gene: TRBV19; CDR3 protein: CASTLSRAGANVLTF; CDR3 DNA: TGTGCCAGTACTTTGTCCAGGGCTGGGGCCAACGTCCTGACTTTC
D gene: NA; J gene: TRBJ2-7; clone size: NA; V gene: TRBV20-1; CDR3 protein: CSAREGGTGFSYEQYF; CDR3 DNA: TGCAGTGCTAGAGAGGGGGGAACAGGGTTTAGCTACGAGCAGTACTTC
D gene: TRBD1; J gene: TRBJ1-2; clone size: many; V gene: TRBV12-3/TRBV12-4; CDR3 protein: CASSLGTGGYTF; CDR3 DNA: TGTGCCAGCAGTTTAGGGACAGGCGGCTACACCTTC
D gene: NA; J gene: TRBJ2-7; clone size: NA; V gene: TRBV20-1; CDR3 protein: CSASRGSEQYF; CDR3 DNA: TGCAGTGCTAGCAGGGGTTCCGAGCAGTACTTC
D gene: TRBD1; J gene: TRBJ2-7; clone size: medium-sized; V gene: TRBV6-6; CDR3 protein: CASSYSPDRAYEQYF; CDR3 DNA: TGTGCCAGCAGTTACTCCCCGGACAGGGCCTACGAGCAGTACTTC
D gene: TRBD1; J gene: TRBJ1-1; clone size: few; V gene: TRBV28; CDR3 protein: CASTAQGFTEAFF; CDR3 DNA: TGTGCCAGCACCGCACAGGGGTTCACTGAAGCTTTCTTT
D gene: TRBD1; J gene: TRBJ1-5; clone size: many; V gene: TRBV30; CDR3 protein: CAWSKIQGVQPQHF; CDR3 DNA: TGTGCCTGGAGTAAGATACAGGGGGTGCAGCCCCAGCATTTT
D gene: TRBD2; J gene: TRBJ2-1; clone size: many; V gene: TRBV7-2; CDR3 protein: CASSSKGTTVGGEQFF; CDR3 DNA: TGTGCCAGCAGCTCAAAGGGGACTACCGTCGGTGGTGAGCAGTTCTTC
D gene: NA; J gene: TRBJ2-7; clone size: NA; V gene: TRBV11-2; CDR3 protein: CASSFGGLSYEQYF; CDR3 DNA: TGTGCCAGCAGCTTCGGGGGACTGAGCTACGAGCAGTACTTC
D gene: TRBD1; J gene: TRBJ2-1; clone size: few; V gene: TRBV7-2; CDR3 protein: CASSLETGAHEQFF; CDR3 DNA: TGTGCCAGCAGCCTGGAGACAGGGGCCCATGAGCAGTTCTTC
D gene: NA; J gene: TRBJ2-7; clone size: few; V gene: TRBV20-1; CDR3 protein: CSARGGSRSYEQYF; CDR3 DNA: TGCAGTGCTAGGGGCGGATCGAGATCCTACGAGCAGTACTTC
D gene: TRBD1; J gene: TRBJ1-1; clone size: few; V gene: TRBV25-1; CDR3 protein: CASSRRGGTEAFF; CDR3 DNA: TGTGCCAGCAGTCGCAGGGGGGGCACTGAAGCTTTCTTT
D gene: NA; J gene: TRBJ2-1; clone size: NA; V gene: TRBV19; CDR3 protein: CASSIGLGVGWVF; CDR3 DNA: TGTGCCAGTAGTATTGGTTTAGGTGTGGGTTGGGTCTTC
D gene: TRBD1; J gene: TRBJ2-7; clone size: few; V gene: TRBV6-2/TRBV6-3; CDR3 protein: CASSPQGKGAYEQYF; CDR3 DNA: TGTGCCAGCAGCCCACAGGGGAAGGGTGCCTACGAGCAGTACTTC
D gene: NA; J gene: TRBJ1-1; clone size: medium-sized; V gene: TRBV20-1; CDR3 protein: CSARKDPEAFF; CDR3 DNA: TGCAGTGCTAGGAAAGATCCTGAAGCTTTCTTT
D gene: NA; J gene: TRBJ1-1; clone size: medium-sized; V gene: TRBV19; CDR3 protein: CASSTWQVDTEAFF; CDR3 DNA: TGTGCCAGTAGTACCTGGCAGGTCGACACTGAAGCTTTCTTT
D gene: NA; J gene: TRBJ1-5; clone size: medium-sized; V gene: TRBV5-4; CDR3 protein: CASSRDSNQPQHF; CDR3 DNA: TGTGCCAGCAGCCGCGACAGCAATCAGCCCCAGCATTTT
D gene: TRBD1; J gene: TRBJ1-1; clone size: medium-sized; V gene: TRBV9; CDR3 protein: CASSPGQGAYNTEAFF; CDR3 DNA: TGTGCCAGCAGCCCCGGACAGGGGGCTTATAACACTGAAGCTTTCTTT
D gene: NA; J gene: TRBJ1-1; clone size: medium-sized; V gene: TRBV9; CDR3 protein: CASSVVGGNTEAFF; CDR3 DNA: TGTGCCAGCAGCGTAGTGGGCGGGAACACTGAAGCTTTCTTT
D gene: NA; J gene: TRBJ1-1; clone size: medium-sized; V gene: TRBV7-3; CDR3 protein: CASSLPTGLNTEAFF; CDR3 DNA: TGTGCCAGCAGCTTACCCACAGGGCTGAACACTGAAGCTTTCTTT
D gene: TRBD1; J gene: TRBJ1-3; clone size: many; V gene: TRBV20-1; CDR3 protein: CSATQGAGNTIYF; CDR3 DNA: TGCAGTGCTACCCAGGGGGCTGGAAACACCATATATTTT
D gene: TRBD1; J gene: TRBJ1-2; clone size: NA; V gene: TRBV30; CDR3 protein: CACSTGVHYGYTF; CDR3 DNA: TGTGCCTGTTCGACAGGGGTTCATTACGGCTACACCTTC
D gene: NA; J gene: TRBJ2-7; clone size: NA; V gene: TRBV7-9; CDR3 protein: CASSQDSNSYEQYF; CDR3 DNA: TGTGCCAGCAGCCAGGACTCAAACTCCTACGAGCAGTACTTC
D gene: NA; J gene: TRBJ1-3; clone size: medium-sized; V gene: TRBV19; CDR3 protein: CASSSFRVGSGNTIYF; CDR3 DNA: TGTGCCAGTAGTTCGTTTCGGGTCGGCTCTGGAAACACCATATATTTT
D gene: TRBD2; J gene: TRBJ2-4; clone size: few; V gene: TRBV6-6; CDR3 protein: CASRTRPGLAGLAKNIQYF; CDR3 DNA: TGTGCCAGCAGGACAAGGCCGGGACTAGCGGGACTAGCCAAAAACATTCAGTACTTC
D gene: TRBD1; J gene: TRBJ1-1; clone size: medium-sized; V gene: TRBV28; CDR3 protein: CASRPGQGNTEAFF; CDR3 DNA: TGTGCCAGCAGACCGGGACAGGGGAACACTGAAGCTTTCTTT
D gene: TRBD1; J gene: TRBJ1-1; clone size: medium-sized; V gene: TRBV7-2; CDR3 protein: CASSSTGGKATEAFF; CDR3 DNA: TGTGCCAGCAGCTCGACAGGGGGGAAGGCCACTGAAGCTTTCTTT
D gene: TRBD1; J gene: TRBJ1-5; clone size: NA; V gene: TRBV20-1; CDR3 protein: CSAKATGGLQYSNQPQHF; CDR3 DNA: TGCAGTGCTAAGGCGACAGGGGGCCTACAATATAGCAATCAGCCCCAGCATTTT